This TCR beta chain originates from a study of T cell repertoires in cytomegalovirus infection. Overall study context: Public TCR beta signatures were indicative of both CMV infection and a matching HLA type. Study-wide results and limits: Ex vivo responses were dominated by HLA-C-restricted CMV-specific TCR beta clonotypes.

In this sample, this clonotype turned up many times. The antigen remains unidentified. The germline V gene has CDR1 SNHLY and CDR2 FYNNEI. CDR3 length: 15 amino acids. V dropped 2 bases and J dropped 3; count of bases not matched to a gene: 6. TCRdb itself ran the reads through MiXCR, one entry per CDR3 protein. The profile shows about 250,000 distinct CDR3 sequences, 6% to 8% of them singletons. Sequenced sample: PBMCs. The genes are TRBV2 and TRBJ1-2; 7 positions agree with TRBD1. The receptor was isolated from a human donor in good health (CMV status not recorded). Some clones in this sample may be carry-over from other donors' samples. For the CDR3, the DNA is TGTGCCAGCAGTGAAACAGGGGAGTACCACTATGGCTACACCTTC. Residues: CASSETGEYHYGYTF.